These 9 T cell receptor beta chains came from one sample sequenced in a study of blood T cell repertoires in COVID-19. Repertoires were generated with immunoSEQ multiplex PCR, while TCRdb's copy carries only in-frame clones and drops some. The sample contains 350,000 or so clones, more than 75% of which appear only once. Sequencing input: peripheral blood. Source of these receptors: a woman in her twenties or thirties with COVID-19, enrolled during active disease.

This chain connects TRBV5-5 to TRBJ2-1; D is unresolved. This CDR3 is built from 12 residues. V lost 1 base, J lost 7 bases, and 6 bases lay in between. Germline V gene lookup returns CDR1 SGHKS and CDR2 YYEKEE (reference sequence). The CDR3 DNA reads as TGTGCCAGCAGCTTGAACGGTAATGAGCAGTTCTTC. Translation gives CASSLNGNEQFF.

The chain uses TRBV3-1 (or the pseudogene TRBV3-2) and TRBJ2-7; D is ambiguous. CDR1 and CDR2 (germline): LGHDT, YNNKEL (reference sequence). Trimming shortened V by 0 bases and J by 3 bases, and 6 bases separated the two germline ends. This CDR3 comprises 13 residues. The CDR3 spells CASSQEVGYEQYF. CDR3 DNA: TGTGCCAGCAGCCAAGAAGTCGGCTACGAGCAGTACTTC.

The chain employs TRBV11-2 and TRBJ2-7, with 13 positions matching TRBD2. Unmatched junction bases numbered 5, after V lost 5 bases and J lost 4 bases. CDR3 size: 15 residues. The germline CDR1 and CDR2 sequences are SGHAT and FQNNGV. The CDR3 loop is CASSPGTSGMYEQYF. CDR3 bases: TGTGCCAGCAGCCCTGGGACTAGCGGGATGTACGAGCAGTACTTC.

This chain connects TRBV3-1 (or the pseudogene TRBV3-2) to TRBJ2-3; 10 bases are a match to TRBD2. J gave up 4 bases and V 4 bases, and 14 bases lay outside the gene matches. Per germline, CDR1 LGHDT and CDR2 YNNKEL (reference sequence). This CDR3 has 18 amino acids. CDR3 sequence: CASSRWGTSGNRADTQYF. In DNA form, the CDR3 reads TGTGCCAGCAGCCGCTGGGGAACTAGCGGGAATCGAGCAGATACGCAGTATTTT.

The chain combines TRBV27 with TRBJ2-7; 7 bases map to TRBD1. Germline V gene data show CDR1 as MNHEY and CDR2 as SMNVEV (reference sequence). The length of the CDR3 is 14 residues. J was trimmed by 2 bases and V by 5 bases; bases with no gene match: 6. CDR3: CASSPTTGAYEQYF. CDR3 sequence (DNA): TGTGCCAGCAGTCCCACTACAGGGGCCTACGAGCAGTACTTC.

As DNA, the CDR3 is TGTGCCAGCAGGATGAAGGGGGCTTCCACCGGGGAGCTGTTTTTT. Its protein is CASRMKGASTGELFF. J is TRBJ2-2 and V is TRBV27; 7 nucleotides agree with TRBD1. Germline CDR1 is MNHEY and CDR2 is SMNVEV (reference sequence). V gave up 6 bases and J gave up 4 bases; unmatched junction bases: 8. This CDR3 is 15 amino acids long.

This chain uses TRBV12-3 or TRBV12-4 with TRBJ1-1, with D hard to call. There are 13 residues in the CDR3. The V and J ends lost 2 bases and 1 base respectively, with 5 bases between them. In DNA, the CDR3 is TGTGCCAGCAGTTTATCATGGAACACTGAAGCTTTCTTT. This translates into CASSLSWNTEAFF.

The gene calls are TRBV28 and TRBJ1-2, with a tentative D call TRBD1 (6 bases). The V end was cut by 1 base, the J end by 3 bases, with 9 bases between. This CDR3 is 14 amino acids long. Germline V gives CDR1 MDHEN, CDR2 SYDVKM. In DNA, the CDR3 is TGTGCCAGCAGTTTATCTGGGGGCGACTATGGCTACACCTTC. Translating it yields CASSLSGGDYGYTF.

This clone was found many times. The chain combines TRBV15 with TRBJ2-3, with TRBD2 matching 10 bases. This CDR3 is built from 15 residues. V shed 3 bases and J 4 bases; nucleotides not matched to a gene: 4. Germline loops: CDR1 LNHNV, CDR2 YYDKDF (reference sequence). Here the CDR3 DNA reads TGTGCCACCAGCAGCGGACTAGCGGCTCCAGATACGCAGTATTTT. It specifies CATSSGLAAPDTQYF.